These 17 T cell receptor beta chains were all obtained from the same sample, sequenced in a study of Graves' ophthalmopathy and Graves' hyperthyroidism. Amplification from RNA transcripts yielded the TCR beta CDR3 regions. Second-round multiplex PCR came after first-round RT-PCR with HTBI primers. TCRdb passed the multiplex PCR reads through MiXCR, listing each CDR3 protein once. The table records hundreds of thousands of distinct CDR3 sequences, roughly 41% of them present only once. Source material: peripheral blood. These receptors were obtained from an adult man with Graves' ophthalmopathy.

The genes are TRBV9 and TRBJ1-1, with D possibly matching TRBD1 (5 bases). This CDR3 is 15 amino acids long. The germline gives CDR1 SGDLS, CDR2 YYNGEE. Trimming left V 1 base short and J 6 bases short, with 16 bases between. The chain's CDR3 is CASSVSGAGDAEAFF. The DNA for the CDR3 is TGTGCCAGCAGCGTAAGCGGGGCGGGGGACGCTGAAGCTTTCTTT. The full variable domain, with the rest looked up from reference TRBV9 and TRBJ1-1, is DSGVTQTPKHLITATGQRVTLRCSPRSGDLSVYWYQQSLDQGLQFLIQYYNGEERAKGNILERFSAQQFPDLHSELNLSSLELGDSALYFCASSVSGAGDAEAFFGQGTRLTVV.

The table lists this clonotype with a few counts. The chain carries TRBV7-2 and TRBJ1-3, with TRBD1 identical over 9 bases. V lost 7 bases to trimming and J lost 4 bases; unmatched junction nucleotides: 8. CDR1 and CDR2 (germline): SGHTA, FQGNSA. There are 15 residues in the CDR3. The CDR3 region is CASKKGQGNGNTIYF. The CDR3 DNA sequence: TGTGCCAGCAAAAAGGGACAGGGTAACGGAAACACCATATATTTT. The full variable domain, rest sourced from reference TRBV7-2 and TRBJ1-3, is GAGVSQSPSNKVTEKGKDVELRCDPISGHTALYWYRQSLGQGLEFLIYFQGNSAPDKSGLPSDRFSAERTGGSVSTLTIQRTQQEDSAVYLCASKKGQGNGNTIYFGEGSWLTVV.

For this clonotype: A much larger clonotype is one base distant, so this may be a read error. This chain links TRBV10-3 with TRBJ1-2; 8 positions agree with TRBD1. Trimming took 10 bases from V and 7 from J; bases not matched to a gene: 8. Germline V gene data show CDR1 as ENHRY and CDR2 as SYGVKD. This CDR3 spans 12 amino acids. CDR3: CASRRGQGGYTF. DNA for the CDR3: TGTGCCAGCAGACGAGGACAGGGTGGCTACACCTTC.

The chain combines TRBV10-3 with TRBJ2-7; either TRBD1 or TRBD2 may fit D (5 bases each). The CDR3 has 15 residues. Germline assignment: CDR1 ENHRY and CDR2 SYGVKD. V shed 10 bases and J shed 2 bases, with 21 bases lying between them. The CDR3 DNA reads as TGTGCCAGCAGGACGCCGGGACGGCCAACCTACGAGCAGTACTTC. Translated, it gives CASRTPGRPTYEQYF.

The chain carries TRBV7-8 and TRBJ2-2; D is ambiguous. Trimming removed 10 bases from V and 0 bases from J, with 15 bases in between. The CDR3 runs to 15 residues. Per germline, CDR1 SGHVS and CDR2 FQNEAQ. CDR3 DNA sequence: TGTGCCACCCACCCGTCGTTACCGAACACCGGGGAGCTGTTTTTT. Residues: CATHPSLPNTGELFF. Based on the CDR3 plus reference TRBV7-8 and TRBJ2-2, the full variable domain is GAGVSQSPRYKVAKRGQDVALRCDPISGHVSLFWYQQALGQGPEFLTYFQNEAQLDKSGLPSDRFFAERPEGSVSTLKIQRTQQEDSAVYLCATHPSLPNTGELFFGEGSRLTVL.

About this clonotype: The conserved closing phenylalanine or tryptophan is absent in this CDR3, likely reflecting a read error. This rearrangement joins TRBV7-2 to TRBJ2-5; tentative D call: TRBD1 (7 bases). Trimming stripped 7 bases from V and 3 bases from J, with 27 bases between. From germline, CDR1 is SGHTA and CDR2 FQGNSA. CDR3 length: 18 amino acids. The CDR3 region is CASIMVRGAGFAEETQYL. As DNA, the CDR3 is TGTGCCAGCATTATGGTCAGGGGGGCAGGCTTTGCTGAAGAGACCCAGTACCTC.

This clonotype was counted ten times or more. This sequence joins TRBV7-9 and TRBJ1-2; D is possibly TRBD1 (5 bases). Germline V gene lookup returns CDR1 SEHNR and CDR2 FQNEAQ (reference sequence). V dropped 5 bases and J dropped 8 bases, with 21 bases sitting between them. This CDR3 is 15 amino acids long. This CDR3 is CASSPPSGAGFGYTF. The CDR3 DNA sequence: TGTGCCAGCAGCCCTCCCAGCGGGGCCGGCTTCGGCTACACCTTC.

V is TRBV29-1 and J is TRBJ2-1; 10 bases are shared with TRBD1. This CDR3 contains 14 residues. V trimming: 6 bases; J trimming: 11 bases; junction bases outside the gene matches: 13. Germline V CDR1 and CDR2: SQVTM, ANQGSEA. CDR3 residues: CSVRGQGGSGQQFF. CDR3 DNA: TGCAGCGTCCGCGGACAGGGGGGATCTGGTCAGCAGTTCTTC.

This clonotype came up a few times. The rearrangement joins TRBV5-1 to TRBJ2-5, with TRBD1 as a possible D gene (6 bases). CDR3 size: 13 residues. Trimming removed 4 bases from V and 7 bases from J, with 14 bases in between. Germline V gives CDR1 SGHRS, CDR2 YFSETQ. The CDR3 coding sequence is TGCGCCAGCAGCCTACAGGGATTGGGGACCCAGTACTTC. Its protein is CASSLQGLGTQYF.

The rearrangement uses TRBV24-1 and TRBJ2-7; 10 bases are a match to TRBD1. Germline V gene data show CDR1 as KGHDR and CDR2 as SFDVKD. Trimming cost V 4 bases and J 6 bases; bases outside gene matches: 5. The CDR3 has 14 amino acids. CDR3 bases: TGTGCCACCAGTGACCCAGGGACAGGGGCCGAGCAGTACTTC. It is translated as CATSDPGTGAEQYF.

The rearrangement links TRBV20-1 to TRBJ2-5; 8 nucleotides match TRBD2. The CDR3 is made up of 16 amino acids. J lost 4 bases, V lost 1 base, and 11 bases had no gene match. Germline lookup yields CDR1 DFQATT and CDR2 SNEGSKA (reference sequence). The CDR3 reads CSARGSSGGERETQYF. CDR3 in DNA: TGCAGTGCTAGAGGGTCGAGCGGGGGAGAGAGAGAGACCCAGTACTTC.

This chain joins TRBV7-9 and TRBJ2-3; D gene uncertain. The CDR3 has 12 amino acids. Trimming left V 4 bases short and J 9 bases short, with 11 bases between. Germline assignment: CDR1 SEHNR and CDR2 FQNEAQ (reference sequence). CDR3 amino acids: CASSSNIMTQYF. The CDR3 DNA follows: TGTGCCAGCAGCTCAAACATTATGACGCAGTATTTT.

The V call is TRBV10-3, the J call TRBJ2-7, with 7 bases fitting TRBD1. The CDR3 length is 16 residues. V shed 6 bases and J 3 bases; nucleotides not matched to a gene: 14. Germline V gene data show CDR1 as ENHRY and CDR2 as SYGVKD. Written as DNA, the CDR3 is TGTGCCATCAGGCTCGAACCGGGACAGAGAAACTACGAGCAGTACTTC. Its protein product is CAIRLEPGQRNYEQYF.

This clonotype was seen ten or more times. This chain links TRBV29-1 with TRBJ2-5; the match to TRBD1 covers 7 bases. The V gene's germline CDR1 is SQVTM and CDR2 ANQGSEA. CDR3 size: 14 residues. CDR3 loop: CSVRGQSSVETQYF. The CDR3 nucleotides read TGCAGTGTACGGGGACAGAGTTCGGTAGAGACCCAGTACTTC.

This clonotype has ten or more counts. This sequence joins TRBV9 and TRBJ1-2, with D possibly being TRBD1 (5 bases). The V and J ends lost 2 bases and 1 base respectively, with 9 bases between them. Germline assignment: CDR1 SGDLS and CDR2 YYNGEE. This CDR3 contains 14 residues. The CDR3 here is CASSVDRLNYGYTF. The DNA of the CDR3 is TGTGCCAGCAGCGTCGACAGACTTAACTATGGCTACACCTTC.

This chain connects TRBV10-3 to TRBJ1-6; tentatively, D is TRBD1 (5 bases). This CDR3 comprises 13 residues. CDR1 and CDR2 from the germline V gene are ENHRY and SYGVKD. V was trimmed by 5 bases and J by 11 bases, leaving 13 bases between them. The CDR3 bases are TGTGCCATCAGTACCGGGACTAAGGCACCCCTCCACTTT. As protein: CAISTGTKAPLHF.

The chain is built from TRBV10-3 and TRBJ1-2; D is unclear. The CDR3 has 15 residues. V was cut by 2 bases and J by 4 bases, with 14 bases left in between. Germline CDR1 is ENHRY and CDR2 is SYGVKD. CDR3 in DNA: TGTGCCATCAGTGAGGACGGCAGGACGATCTATGGCTACACCTTC. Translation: CAISEDGRTIYGYTF.